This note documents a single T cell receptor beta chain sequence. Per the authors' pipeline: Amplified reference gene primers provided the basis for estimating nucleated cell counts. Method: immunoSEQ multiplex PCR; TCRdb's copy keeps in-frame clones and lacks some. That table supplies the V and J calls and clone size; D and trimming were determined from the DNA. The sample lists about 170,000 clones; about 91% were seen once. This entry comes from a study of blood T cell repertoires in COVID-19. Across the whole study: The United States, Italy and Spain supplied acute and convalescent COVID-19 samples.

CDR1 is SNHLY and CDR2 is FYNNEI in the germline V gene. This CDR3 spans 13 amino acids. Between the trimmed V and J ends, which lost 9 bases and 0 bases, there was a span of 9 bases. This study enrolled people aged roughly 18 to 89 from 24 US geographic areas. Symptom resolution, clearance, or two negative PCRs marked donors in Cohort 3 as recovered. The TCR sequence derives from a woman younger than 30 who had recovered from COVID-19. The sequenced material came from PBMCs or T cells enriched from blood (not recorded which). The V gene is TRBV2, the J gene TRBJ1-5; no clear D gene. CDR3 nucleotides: TGTGCCAGTACCGGGGATAGCAATCAGCCCCAGCATTTT. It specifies CASTGDSNQPQHF.